These 5 T cell receptor beta chains were sequenced from one sample in a study of blood T cells in healthy people across ages. With a J-beta primer mix and a sample-barcoded 5' primer, a second PCR ran 7 to 11 cycles. TCRdb itself ran the 5' RACE reads through MiXCR, one entry per CDR3 protein. The repertoire holds hundreds of thousands of distinct CDR3 sequences, with 50% to 60% as singletons. Sequences were obtained from blood. All receptors derive from a man in his 60s in good health.

The chain joins TRBV20-1 to TRBJ1-2; D gene unclear. There are 12 residues in the CDR3. The germline V gene has CDR1 DFQATT and CDR2 SNEGSKA (reference sequence). V was cut by 6 bases and J by 7 bases, with 15 bases left in between. The DNA of the CDR3 is TGCAGTGCCGTAAAGGAAGCGGGTGGCTACACCTTC. Encoded protein: CSAVKEAGGYTF.

The chain carries TRBV12-3 or TRBV12-4 and TRBJ2-5, with D hard to call. CDR3 length: 14 residues. Deletions cut 6 bases from V and 5 bases from J, with 16 bases between. The CDR3 protein is CASSKGQSWETQYF. CDR3 in DNA: TGTGCCAGCAGCAAAGGGCAGAGTTGGGAGACCCAGTACTTC.

This clonotype was counted only a few times. The V call is TRBV20-1, the J call TRBJ2-7; D gene unclear. TRBJ2-5 matches the DNA end more closely, so the J call is doubtful. CDR3 length: 12 residues. The germline V gene has CDR1 DFQATT and CDR2 SNEGSKA (reference sequence). The CDR3 DNA follows: TGCAGTGCTAGGGAGATCGAGGAGACCCAGTACTTC. Protein: CSAREIEETQYF.

J is TRBJ2-1 and V is TRBV20-1, with TRBD2 as a possible D gene (6 bases). The CDR3 has 15 amino acids. The germline CDR1 and CDR2 sequences are DFQATT and SNEGSKA (reference sequence). Deletions cut 3 bases from V and 5 bases from J, with 17 bases between. DNA for the CDR3: TGCAGTGCTAGGAACGCGGGAAATATCCACAATGAGCAGTTCTTC. Translated: CSARNAGNIHNEQFF.

This chain joins TRBV10-3 and TRBJ1-1; 9 nucleotides match TRBD1. V shed 3 bases, J shed 4 bases, and the junction held 6 bases outside the gene matches. The CDR3 is 15 amino acids. Germline V lookup: CDR1 ENHRY, CDR2 SYGVKD. CDR3 loop: CAISDGGQGFTEAFF. The CDR3 DNA is TGTGCCATCAGTGACGGAGGACAGGGGTTCACTGAAGCTTTCTTT.